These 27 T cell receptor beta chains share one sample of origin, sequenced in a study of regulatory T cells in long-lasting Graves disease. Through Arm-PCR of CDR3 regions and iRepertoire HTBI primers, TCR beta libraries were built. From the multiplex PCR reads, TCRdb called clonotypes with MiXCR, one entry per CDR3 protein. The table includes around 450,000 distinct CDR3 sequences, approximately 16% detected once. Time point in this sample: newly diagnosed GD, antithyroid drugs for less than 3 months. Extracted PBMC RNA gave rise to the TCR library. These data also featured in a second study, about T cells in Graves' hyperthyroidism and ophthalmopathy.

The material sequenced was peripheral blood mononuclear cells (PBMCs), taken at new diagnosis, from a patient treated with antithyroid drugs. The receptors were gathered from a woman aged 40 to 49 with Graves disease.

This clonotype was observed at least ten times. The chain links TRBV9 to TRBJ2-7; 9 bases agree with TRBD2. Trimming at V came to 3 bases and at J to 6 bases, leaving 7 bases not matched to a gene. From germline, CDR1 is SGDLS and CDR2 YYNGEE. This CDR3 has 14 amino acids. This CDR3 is CASSATGLASEQYF. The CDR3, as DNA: TGTGCCAGCAGCGCAACGGGACTAGCTTCCGAGCAGTACTTC.

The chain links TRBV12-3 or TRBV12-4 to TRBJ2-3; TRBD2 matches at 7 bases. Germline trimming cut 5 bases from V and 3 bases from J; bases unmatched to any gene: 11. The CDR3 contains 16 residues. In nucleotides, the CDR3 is TGTGCCAGCAGTAAGGTTGTGGGGAGGGAAACAGATACGCAGTATTTT. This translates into CASSKVVGRETDTQYF.

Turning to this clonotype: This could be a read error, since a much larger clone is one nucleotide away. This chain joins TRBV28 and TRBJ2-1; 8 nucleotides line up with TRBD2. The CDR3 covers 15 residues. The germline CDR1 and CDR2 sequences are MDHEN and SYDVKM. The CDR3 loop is CVSSFLGSGEVEQFF. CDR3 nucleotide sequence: TGTGTCAGCAGTTTTTTAGGTAGCGGGGAAGTTGAGCAGTTCTTC.

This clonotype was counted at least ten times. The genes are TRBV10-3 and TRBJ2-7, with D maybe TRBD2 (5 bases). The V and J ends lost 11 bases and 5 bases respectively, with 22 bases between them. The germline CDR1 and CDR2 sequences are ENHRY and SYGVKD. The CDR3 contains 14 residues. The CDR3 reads CASKERARLNEQYF. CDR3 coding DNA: TGTGCCTCCAAGGAGAGGGCGCGTCTGAACGAGCAGTACTTC.

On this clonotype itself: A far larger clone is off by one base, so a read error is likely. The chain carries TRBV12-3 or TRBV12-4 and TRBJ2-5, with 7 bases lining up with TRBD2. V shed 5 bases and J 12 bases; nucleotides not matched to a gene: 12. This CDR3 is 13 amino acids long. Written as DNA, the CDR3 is TGTGCCAGCAGTGAGCGGGACGGTCTAACCGAGTACTTC. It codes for CASSERDGLTEYF.

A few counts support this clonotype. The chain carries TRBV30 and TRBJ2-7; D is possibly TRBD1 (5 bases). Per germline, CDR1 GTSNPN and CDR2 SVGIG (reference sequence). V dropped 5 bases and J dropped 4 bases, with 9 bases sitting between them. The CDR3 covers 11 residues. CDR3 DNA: TGTGCCTGGTCGACAGCTTACGAGCAGTACTTC. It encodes CAWSTAYEQYF.

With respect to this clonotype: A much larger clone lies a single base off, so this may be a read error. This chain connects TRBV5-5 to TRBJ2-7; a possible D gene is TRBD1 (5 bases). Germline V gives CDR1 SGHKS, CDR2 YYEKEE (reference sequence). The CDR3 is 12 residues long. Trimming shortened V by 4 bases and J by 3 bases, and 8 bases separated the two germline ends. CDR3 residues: CASSPQDYEQYF. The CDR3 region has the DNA TGTGCCAGCAGCCCACAGGACTACGAGCAGTACTTC.

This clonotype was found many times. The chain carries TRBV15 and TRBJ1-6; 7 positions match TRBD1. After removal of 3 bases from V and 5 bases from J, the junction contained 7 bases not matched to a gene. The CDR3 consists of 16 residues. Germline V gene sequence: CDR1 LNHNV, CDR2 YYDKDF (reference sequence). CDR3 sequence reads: CATSSDFDRDNSPLHF. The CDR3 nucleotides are TGTGCCACCAGCAGCGACTTTGACAGGGATAATTCACCCCTCCACTTT.

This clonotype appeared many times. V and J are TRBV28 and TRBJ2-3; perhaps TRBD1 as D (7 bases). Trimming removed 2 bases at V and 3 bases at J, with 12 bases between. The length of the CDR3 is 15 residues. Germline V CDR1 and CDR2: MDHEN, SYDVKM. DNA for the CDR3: TGTGCCAGCAGTTTACCGGCAGGGGGGACAGATACGCAGTATTTT. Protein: CASSLPAGGTDTQYF.

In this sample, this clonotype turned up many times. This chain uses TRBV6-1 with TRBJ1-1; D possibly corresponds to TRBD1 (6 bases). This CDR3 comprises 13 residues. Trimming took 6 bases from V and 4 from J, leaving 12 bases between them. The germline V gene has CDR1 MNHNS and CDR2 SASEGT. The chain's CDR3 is CASRVTGSTEAFF. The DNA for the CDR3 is TGTGCCAGCAGGGTAACAGGGTCCACTGAAGCTTTCTTT.

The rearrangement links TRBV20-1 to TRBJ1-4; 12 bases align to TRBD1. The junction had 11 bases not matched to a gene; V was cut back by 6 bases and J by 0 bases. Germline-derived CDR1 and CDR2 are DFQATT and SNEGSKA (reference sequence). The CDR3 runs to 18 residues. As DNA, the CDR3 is TGCAGTGCAATACGGGACAGGGGGCGGGAAGCAACTAATGAAAAACTGTTTTTT. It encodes CSAIRDRGREATNEKLFF.

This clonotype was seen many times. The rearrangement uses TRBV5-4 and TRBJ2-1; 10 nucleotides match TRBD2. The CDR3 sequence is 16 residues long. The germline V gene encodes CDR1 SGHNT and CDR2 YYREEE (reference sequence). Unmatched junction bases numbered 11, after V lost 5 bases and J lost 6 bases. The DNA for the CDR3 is TGTGCCAGCAGATCAAATATAGCGGGAGGTGGCAATGAGCAGTTCTTC. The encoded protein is CASRSNIAGGGNEQFF. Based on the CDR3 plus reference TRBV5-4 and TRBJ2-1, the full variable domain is ETGVTQSPTHLIKTRGQQVTLRCSSQSGHNTVSWYQQALGQGPQFIFQYYREEENGRGNFPPRFSGLQFPNYSSELNVNALELDDSALYLCASRSNIAGGGNEQFFGPGTRLTVL.

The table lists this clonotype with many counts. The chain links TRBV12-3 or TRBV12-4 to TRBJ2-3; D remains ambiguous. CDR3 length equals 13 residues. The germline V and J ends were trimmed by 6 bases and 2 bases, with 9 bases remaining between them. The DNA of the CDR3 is TGTGCCAGCAGACCCGACACCACAGATACGCAGTATTTT. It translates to CASRPDTTDTQYF.

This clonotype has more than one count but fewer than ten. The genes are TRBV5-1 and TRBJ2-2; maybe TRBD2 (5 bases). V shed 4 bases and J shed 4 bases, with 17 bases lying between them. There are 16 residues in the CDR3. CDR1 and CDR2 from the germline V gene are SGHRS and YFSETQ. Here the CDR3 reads CASSQDWPRSTGELFF. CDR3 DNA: TGCGCCAGCAGCCAGGACTGGCCGCGGAGCACCGGGGAGCTGTTTTTT.

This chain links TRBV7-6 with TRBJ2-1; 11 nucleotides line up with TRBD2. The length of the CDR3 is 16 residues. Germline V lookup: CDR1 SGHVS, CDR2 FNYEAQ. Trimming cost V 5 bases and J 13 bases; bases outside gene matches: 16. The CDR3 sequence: CASSTTIAGGRGVQFF. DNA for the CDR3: TGTGCCAGCAGCACCACAATAGCGGGAGGGAGGGGAGTTCAGTTCTTC.

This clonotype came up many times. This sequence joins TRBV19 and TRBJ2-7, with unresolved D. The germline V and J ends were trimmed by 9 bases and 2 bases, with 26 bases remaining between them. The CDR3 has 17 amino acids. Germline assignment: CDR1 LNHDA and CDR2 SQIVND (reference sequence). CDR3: CASSWTSREESPYEQYF. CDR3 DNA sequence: TGTGCCAGCTCCTGGACGTCCAGAGAAGAGTCCCCCTACGAGCAGTACTTC.

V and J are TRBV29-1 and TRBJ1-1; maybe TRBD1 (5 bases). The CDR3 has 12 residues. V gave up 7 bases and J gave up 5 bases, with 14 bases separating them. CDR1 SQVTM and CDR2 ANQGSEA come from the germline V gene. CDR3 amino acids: CSAGTARTEAFF. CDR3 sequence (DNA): TGCAGCGCGGGGACGGCCCGGACTGAAGCTTTCTTT.

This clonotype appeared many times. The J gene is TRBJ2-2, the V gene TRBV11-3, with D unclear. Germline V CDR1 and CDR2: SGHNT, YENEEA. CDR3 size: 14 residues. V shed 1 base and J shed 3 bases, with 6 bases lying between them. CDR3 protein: CASSLGTYTGELFF. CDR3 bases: TGTGCCAGCAGCTTAGGCACTTACACCGGGGAGCTGTTTTTT. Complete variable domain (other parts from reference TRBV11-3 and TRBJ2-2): EAGVVQSPRYKIIEKKQPVAFWCNPISGHNTLYWYLQNLGQGPELLIRYENEEAVDDSQLPKDRFSAERLKGVDSTLKIQPAELGDSAVYLCASSLGTYTGELFFGEGSRLTVL.

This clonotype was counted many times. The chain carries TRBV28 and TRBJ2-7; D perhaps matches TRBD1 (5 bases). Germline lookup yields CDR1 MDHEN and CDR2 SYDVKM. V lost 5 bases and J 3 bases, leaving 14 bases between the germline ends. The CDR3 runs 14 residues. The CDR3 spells CASSGYPQGYEQYF. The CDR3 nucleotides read TGTGCCAGCAGTGGTTACCCGCAGGGCTACGAGCAGTACTTC.

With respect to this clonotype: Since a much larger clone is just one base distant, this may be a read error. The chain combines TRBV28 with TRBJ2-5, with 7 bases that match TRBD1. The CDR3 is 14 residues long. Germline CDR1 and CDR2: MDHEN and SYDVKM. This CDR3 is CASSFDRVQESQYF. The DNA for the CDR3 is TGTGCCAGCAGTTTTGACAGGGTGCAAGAGTCCCAGTACTTC.

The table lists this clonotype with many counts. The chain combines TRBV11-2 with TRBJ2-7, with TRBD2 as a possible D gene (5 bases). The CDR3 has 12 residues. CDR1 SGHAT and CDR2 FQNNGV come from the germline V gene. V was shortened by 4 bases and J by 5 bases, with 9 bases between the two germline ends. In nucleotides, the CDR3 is TGTGCCAGCAGCTCCACTAGTAACGAGCAGTACTTC. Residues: CASSSTSNEQYF.

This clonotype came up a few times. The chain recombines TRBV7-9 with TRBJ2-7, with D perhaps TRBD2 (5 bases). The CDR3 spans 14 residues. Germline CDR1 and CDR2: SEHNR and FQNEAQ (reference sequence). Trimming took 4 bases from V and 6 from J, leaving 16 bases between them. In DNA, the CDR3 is TGTGCCAGCAGCTCAAGAGGGTGGGGTGGCGAGCAGTACTTC. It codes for CASSSRGWGGEQYF.

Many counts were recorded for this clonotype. The CDR3 DNA sequence: TGTGCCAGCAGCCCGGGGACTAGCGGAACCGGGGAGCTGTTTTTT. It encodes CASSPGTSGTGELFF. This chain connects TRBV12-3 or TRBV12-4 to TRBJ2-2; 11 bases match TRBD2. This CDR3 contains 15 residues. J lost 5 bases, V lost 6 bases, and 5 bases had no gene match.

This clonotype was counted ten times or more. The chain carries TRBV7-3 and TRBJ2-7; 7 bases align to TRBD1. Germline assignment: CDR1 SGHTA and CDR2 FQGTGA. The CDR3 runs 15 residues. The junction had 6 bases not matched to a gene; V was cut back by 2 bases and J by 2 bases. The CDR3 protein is CASSLDRTGAYEQYF. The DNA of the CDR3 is TGTGCCAGCAGCTTAGACCGGACAGGCGCCTACGAGCAGTACTTC. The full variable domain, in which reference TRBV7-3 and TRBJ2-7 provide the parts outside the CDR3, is GAGVSQTPSNKVTEKGKYVELRCDPISGHTALYWYRQSLGQGPEFLIYFQGTGAADDSGLPNDRFFAVRPEGSVSTLKIQRTERGDSAVYLCASSLDRTGAYEQYFGPGTRLTVT.

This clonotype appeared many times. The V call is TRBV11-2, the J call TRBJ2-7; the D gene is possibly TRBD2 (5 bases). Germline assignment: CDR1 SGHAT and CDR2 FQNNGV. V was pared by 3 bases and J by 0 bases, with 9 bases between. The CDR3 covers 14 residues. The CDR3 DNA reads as TGTGCCAGCAGCTTGGGAGAGAACTCCTACGAGCAGTACTTC. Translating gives CASSLGENSYEQYF.

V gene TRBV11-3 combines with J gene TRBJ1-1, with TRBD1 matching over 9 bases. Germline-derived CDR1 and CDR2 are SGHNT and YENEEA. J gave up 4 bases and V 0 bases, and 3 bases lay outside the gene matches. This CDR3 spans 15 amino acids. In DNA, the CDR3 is TGTGCCAGCAGCTTAGAGGACAGGGGAGGCACTGAAGCTTTCTTT. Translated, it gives CASSLEDRGGTEAFF. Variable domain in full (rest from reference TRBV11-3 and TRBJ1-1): EAGVVQSPRYKIIEKKQPVAFWCNPISGHNTLYWYLQNLGQGPELLIRYENEEAVDDSQLPKDRFSAERLKGVDSTLKIQPAELGDSAVYLCASSLEDRGGTEAFFGQGTRLTVV.

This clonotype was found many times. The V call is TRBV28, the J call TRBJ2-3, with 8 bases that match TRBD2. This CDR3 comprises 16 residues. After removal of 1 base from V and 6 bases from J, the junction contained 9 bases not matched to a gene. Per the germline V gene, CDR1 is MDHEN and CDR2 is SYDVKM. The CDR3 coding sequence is TGTGCCAGCAGTTTATTAGGGAGCGGGAGCTGGGATACGCAGTATTTT. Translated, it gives CASSLLGSGSWDTQYF.